This is a list of T cell receptor beta chains from one sample in a study of CXCR3-negative and CXCR3-positive naive CD8 T cells. TCRdb re-analyzed the 5' RACE reads; it lists each CDR3 protein once, without DNA. This table lists around 140,000 distinct CDR3 sequences. The material sequenced was naive CXCR3- CD8+ T cells from blood. The receptors stem from a human donor in good health. Some clones in this sample may be carry-over from other donors' samples. The CDR3 runs from the conserved cysteine through the conserved F or W.

v_gene	j_gene	CDR3aa
TRBV5-1	TRBJ1-2	CASQGVGIDGYTF
TRBV5-1	TRBJ1-2	CASSLENRIGYTF
TRBV27	TRBJ1-1	CASSFTGDTAFF
TRBV7-9	TRBJ1-1	CASSRDTLNTEAFF
TRBV20-1	TRBJ2-7	CSAPFSVSYEQYF
TRBV9	TRBJ2-3	CASSGMTISTDTQYF
TRBV5-1	TRBJ2-1	CASSLASSGSYNEQFF
TRBV6-2/TRBV6-3	TRBJ2-7	CASSYRDRPSSYEQYF
TRBV14	TRBJ2-1	CASSQEVAGGPYNEQFF
TRBV7-2	TRBJ2-7	CASSSGAAYEQYF
TRBV7-9	TRBJ1-3	CASSTPLPISSGNTIYF
TRBV20-1	TRBJ2-7	CSAREDGYEQYF
TRBV11-2	TRBJ2-7	CASSSPGLSAYEQYF
TRBV3-1	TRBJ2-1	CAISQTPLAGSYNEQFF
TRBV10-3	TRBJ1-1	CAISDRMNTEAFF
TRBV7-6	TRBJ2-5	CASSLGGGQETQYF
TRBV7-9	TRBJ2-1	CASSGTGQGSLGVRNEQFF
TRBV3-1	TRBJ1-4	CASSQKGFFEKLFF
TRBV4-3	TRBJ1-5	CASSQDRALQGVYQPQHF
TRBV7-2	TRBJ2-2	CASSLSVWGDTGELFF
TRBV12-3/TRBV12-4	TRBJ2-5	CASSGGSLVAGGFEETQYF
TRBV7-9	TRBJ2-3	CASSQPGADTQYF
TRBV2	TRBJ2-4	CASSDLENLAKNIQYF
TRBV18	TRBJ2-1	CASSLGLADFNEQFF
TRBV4-1	TRBJ1-1	CPSSQETGGRDTEAFF
TRBV28	TRBJ1-5	CASSASGTGHQPQHF
TRBV7-8	TRBJ1-5	CASSLFNQPQHF
TRBV20-1	TRBJ2-5	CSARSRGGGQETQYF
TRBV12-3/TRBV12-4	TRBJ2-7	CASSLAGQYSYEQYF
TRBV29-1	TRBJ1-1	CSVLGQNTEAFF
TRBV14	TRBJ2-1	CASSPVGGGNEQFF
TRBV7-9	TRBJ1-1	CASSEPDRGGTEAFF
TRBV28	TRBJ2-1	CASSMTSGSDNEQFF
TRBV15	TRBJ2-7	CATSGGGTLGDEQYF
TRBV29-1	TRBJ2-7	CSVEVRAGTYEQYF
TRBV20-1	TRBJ2-5	CSARDWEDRTSRQETQYF
TRBV2	TRBJ2-7	CASSEIVEGANEQYF
TRBV29-1	TRBJ2-7	CSAAETGFYEQYF
TRBV29-1	TRBJ2-3	CSVQGSSDTQYF
TRBV7-9	TRBJ2-5	CASSPPGQGIGETQYF
TRBV5-1	TRBJ2-1	CASSPGPGAGRGNNEQFF
TRBV27	TRBJ2-7	CASSPGTGPPYEQYF
TRBV29-1	TRBJ2-7	CSVEDRGPGYEQYF
TRBV7-2	TRBJ2-3	CASSPPGWGSGGAEADTQYF
TRBV27	TRBJ2-7	CASSFSGESSYEQYF
TRBV20-1	TRBJ1-3	CSARSESGDSGNTIYF
TRBV25-1	TRBJ2-2	CASSEFFRTGLNTGELFF
TRBV7-6	TRBJ2-5	CASSLWSSDRPQETQYF
TRBV7-8	TRBJ2-7	CASSLVGGQGEYEQYF
TRBV29-1	TRBJ1-1	CSARRGTEAFF